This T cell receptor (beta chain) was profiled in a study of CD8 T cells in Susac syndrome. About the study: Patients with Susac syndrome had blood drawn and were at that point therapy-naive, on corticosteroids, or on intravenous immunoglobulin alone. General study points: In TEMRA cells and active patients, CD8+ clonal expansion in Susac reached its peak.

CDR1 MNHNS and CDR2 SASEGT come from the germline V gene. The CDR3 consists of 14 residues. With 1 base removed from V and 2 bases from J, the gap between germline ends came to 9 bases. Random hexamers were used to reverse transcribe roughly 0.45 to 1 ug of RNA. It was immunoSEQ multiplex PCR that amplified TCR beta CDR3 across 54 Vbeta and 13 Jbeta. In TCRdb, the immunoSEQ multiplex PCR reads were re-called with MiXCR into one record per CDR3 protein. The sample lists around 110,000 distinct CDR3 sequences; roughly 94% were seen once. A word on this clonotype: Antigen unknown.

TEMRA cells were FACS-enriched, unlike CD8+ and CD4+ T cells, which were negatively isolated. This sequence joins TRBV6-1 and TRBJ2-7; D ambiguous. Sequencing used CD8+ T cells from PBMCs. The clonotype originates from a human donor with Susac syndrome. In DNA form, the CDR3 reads TGTGCCAGCAGTGAAGGACTGCTCACCTACGAGCAGTACTTC. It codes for CASSEGLLTYEQYF.